What follows are 15 T cell receptor beta chains derived from one specimen sequenced in a study of blood T cells in healthy people across ages. Through a sample-barcoded 5' primer and a J-beta primer mix, a second PCR was run for roughly 7 to 11 cycles. One entry per CDR3 protein results from TCRdb running MiXCR on the 5' RACE reads. The table shows about 570,000 distinct CDR3 sequences, with about 26% occurring only once. The sequenced sample consisted of blood. The receptors derive from a woman between 65 and 79 years old in good health.

This clonotype was recorded a few times. The chain employs TRBV4-2 and TRBJ2-2; 13 bases are a match to TRBD2. J was trimmed by 2 bases and V by 4 bases; bases with no gene match: 4. The CDR3 runs 17 residues. The V gene's germline CDR1 is LGHNA and CDR2 YNFKEQ. The CDR3 is CASSPGTSGDNTGELFF. In DNA, the CDR3 is TGTGCCAGCAGCCCCGGGACTAGCGGGGACAACACCGGGGAGCTGTTTTTT.

The chain has TRBV7-2 and TRBJ2-7; possible D gene TRBD1, 5 bases. This CDR3 is built from 12 residues. Germline loops: CDR1 SGHTA, CDR2 FQGNSA. Trimming left V 5 bases short and J 4 bases short, with 9 bases between. DNA for the CDR3: TGTGCCAGCAGCGGCAGGGTATACGAGCAGTACTTC. Protein product: CASSGRVYEQYF.

This clonotype was seen a handful of times. The chain employs TRBV6-5 and TRBJ2-4; tentatively, D is TRBD1 or TRBD2 (5 bases each). The ends were cut back, 2 bases at V and 3 bases at J, with 14 bases in the middle. This CDR3 is built from 16 residues. CDR1 MNHEY and CDR2 SVGAGI come from the germline V gene. CDR3 amino acids: CASSYGAVGGKNIQYF. As DNA, the CDR3 is TGTGCCAGCAGTTACGGGGCAGTTGGGGGCAAAAACATTCAGTACTTC.

This clonotype turned up a few times. The V gene is TRBV29-1, the J gene TRBJ1-2, with a weak D call TRBD1 (6 bases). Germline assignment: CDR1 SQVTM and CDR2 ANQGSEA. The CDR3 spans 14 residues. V was clipped by 1 base and J by 8 bases, with 17 bases between them. CDR3 amino acids: CSVEGLAAGGGYTF. CDR3 nucleotides: TGCAGCGTTGAAGGTTTGGCAGCCGGGGGCGGCTACACCTTC.

This clonotype was detected a few times. The CDR3 loop reads CASSPRGGITDTQYF. The CDR3 nucleotides are TGTGCCAGCAGTCCACGTGGAGGGATCACAGATACGCAGTATTTT. The chain links TRBV28 to TRBJ2-3, with a tentative D call TRBD2 (6 bases). Trimming took 5 bases from V and 2 from J, leaving 14 bases between them. Germline CDR1 and CDR2: MDHEN and SYDVKM. The CDR3 spans 15 residues.

This clonotype was counted between two and nine times. The CDR3 reads CASSSSRRNSPLHF. DNA for the CDR3: TGTGCCAGCAGCTCTAGCAGGAGAAATTCACCCCTCCACTTT. The chain uses TRBV7-2 and TRBJ1-6; D remains ambiguous. Trimming removed 4 bases at V and 7 bases at J, with 11 bases between. CDR1 and CDR2 from the germline V gene are SGHTA and FQGNSA. The CDR3 is 14 amino acids.

This clonotype has only a few counts. J is TRBJ1-1 and V is TRBV4-3; D unclear. The V end lost 0 bases, the J end lost 7 bases, and 12 bases lay between the germline ends. The germline V gene encodes CDR1 LGHNA and CDR2 YSLEER. The CDR3 extends over 14 amino acids. CDR3 protein: CASSQDKGRVEAFF. Here the CDR3 DNA reads TGCGCCAGCAGCCAAGATAAGGGCCGGGTTGAAGCTTTCTTT.

The rearrangement joins TRBV20-1 to TRBJ1-6, with 7 bases matching TRBD1. The J segment lost 7 bases and the V segment lost 5 bases, leaving 14 bases of the junction unmatched. In germline, CDR1 is DFQATT, CDR2 SNEGSKA (reference sequence). The CDR3 runs to 16 residues. CDR3 amino acids: CSALLTGQLNNSPLHF. The CDR3, as DNA: TGCAGTGCTTTATTAACGGGACAGCTGAACAATTCACCCCTCCACTTT.

Only a few counts were recorded for this clonotype. Its ends do not fully match the called genes, so a read error is possible. This CDR3 is CASSFIGGTGAYEQYF. Written as DNA, the CDR3 is TGTGCTAGCAGCTTCATCGGGGGGACAGGGGCCTACGAGCAGTACTTC. This rearrangement joins TRBV7-7 to TRBJ2-7; 10 bases line up with TRBD1. This CDR3 contains 16 residues. Germline CDR1 reads SSHAT; CDR2 reads FNYEAQ (reference sequence).

V usage is TRBV6-6 and J usage is TRBJ2-2, with 7 bases fitting TRBD1. This CDR3 region has 13 residues. Germline V gene lookup returns CDR1 MNHNY and CDR2 SVGAGI (reference sequence). The V and J ends lost 10 bases and 3 bases, in that order; junction bases with no gene match: 5. The CDR3 is CATKGGDTGELFF. CDR3 nucleotide sequence: TGTGCCACCAAAGGGGGCGACACCGGGGAGCTGTTTTTT.

This clonotype turned up a few times. The chain combines TRBV13 with TRBJ1-3; D gene ambiguous. V gave up 9 bases and J gave up 1 base, with 13 bases separating them. This CDR3 contains 14 residues. CDR1 PRHDT and CDR2 FYEKMQ come from the germline V gene (reference sequence). The CDR3 loop reads CASRTQVSGNTIYF. The CDR3 DNA is TGTGCCAGTCGCACCCAGGTATCTGGAAACACCATATATTTT.

The J gene is TRBJ2-2, the V gene TRBV9; a weak D match, TRBD2 (7 bases). CDR1 is SGDLS, CDR2 YYNGEE, per germline. This CDR3 spans 17 amino acids. V shed 4 bases and J shed 3 bases, with 19 bases lying between them. As DNA, the CDR3 is TGTGCCAGCAGCTCCCTCGGAGGGGGGGAACACACCGGGGAGCTGTTTTTT. Translated: CASSSLGGGEHTGELFF.

V gene TRBV28 combines with J gene TRBJ2-5; possible D gene TRBD1, 5 bases. V was cut by 7 bases and J by 2 bases, with 11 bases left in between. From germline, CDR1 is MDHEN and CDR2 SYDVKM. There are 13 residues in the CDR3. The CDR3 reads CASTRQKQETQYF. CDR3 bases: TGTGCCAGCACACGACAGAAACAAGAGACCCAGTACTTC.

A few counts support this clonotype. The rearrangement links TRBV18 to TRBJ2-7; D assignment may be TRBD1 or TRBD2 (6 bases each). Per the germline V gene, CDR1 is KGHSH and CDR2 is LQKENI. The CDR3 totals 17 residues. The V and J ends lost 2 bases and 6 bases respectively, with 23 bases between them. CDR3 DNA sequence: TGTGCCAGCTCACCAACGAGACAATCTCCGGAGGGGGGCGAGCAGTACTTC. It specifies CASSPTRQSPEGGEQYF.

This clonotype was picked up a small number of times. This chain uses TRBV4-2 with TRBJ2-5; D gene unclear. The V gene lost 0 bases and the J gene lost 5 bases, with 13 bases spanning the gap. CDR1 is LGHNA and CDR2 is YNFKEQ in the germline V gene. There are 15 residues in the CDR3. The CDR3 region is CASSQDRAREETQYF. Written as DNA, the CDR3 is TGTGCCAGCAGCCAAGATCGGGCTCGCGAGGAGACCCAGTACTTC.